A selection of T cell receptor beta chains follows, all from one sample in a study of cytomegalovirus exposure and HLA in healthy donors. The table came from immunoSEQ multiplex PCR; TCRdb's copy has only in-frame clones and leaves some out. The data contain a few hundred thousand clones, 75% to 90% of them seen just once; the ten biggest clones take up around 0.84%. The sample comprised PBMCs. The receptors were gathered from a woman aged 18-29 years in good health and CMV-seronegative. Each CDR3 is given with its conserved first and last residue. D genes are given only for firm matches. A clone size is listed for some rows: how often the clone was seen (once, few, many), or a class if it is expanded.

V gene	clone size	J gene	D gene	CDR3 DNA	CDR3 protein
TRBV19	once	TRBJ2-7	TRBD2	TGTGCCAGTAGTATAGGTCTAGCGGATTACGAGCAGTACTTC	CASSIGLADYEQYF
TRBV28	-	TRBJ2-5	TRBD1	TGTGCCAGCAGTTTATTGGGGACAGGGGTTGCGGAGACCCAGTACTTC	CASSLLGTGVAETQYF
TRBV13	few	TRBJ1-4	-	TGTGCCAGCAGCTCGGGTGAAAAACTGTTTTTT	CASSSGEKLFF
TRBV28	-	TRBJ1-5	-	TGTGCCAGCAGCTTGACGGACAGTCCTAATCAGCCCCAGCATTTT	CASSLTDSPNQPQHF
TRBV6-5	few	TRBJ2-5	-	TGTGCCAGCAGCTCGAGCGGTTACGAAGAGACCCAGTACTTC	CASSSSGYEETQYF
TRBV30	-	TRBJ2-5	TRBD2	TGTGCCTGGAGTGCCCGGCGGACTAGCGGGAGTCCCGAGACCCAGTACTTC	CAWSARRTSGSPETQYF
TRBV23-1	-	TRBJ2-7	TRBD1	TGCGCCAGCAGTCAATCCGGGACAGACGACTCCTACGAGCAGTACTTC	CASSQSGTDDSYEQYF
TRBV19	-	TRBJ2-3	TRBD2	TGTGCCTCGAGGCGGGAGGGCCGGGCAGATACGCAGTATTTT	CASRREGRADTQYF
TRBV19	-	TRBJ2-5	TRBD1	TGTGCCAGTAGTTCGTCTCCGGGACAGGGGCTGGAGACCCAGTACTTC	CASSSSPGQGLETQYF
TRBV2	-	TRBJ2-7	-	TGTGCCAGCAGTGTGGAGGTAGCGGCTTCCTACGAGCAGTACTTC	CASSVEVAASYEQYF
TRBV11-3	-	TRBJ2-5	TRBD2	TGTGCCAGCAGCACGGGACTAGCGGGAGGACAAGAGACCCAGTACTTC	CASSTGLAGGQETQYF
TRBV28	once	TRBJ2-7	TRBD1	TGTGCCAGCAGTACACCAGGGGGCGGGTACGAGCAGTACTTC	CASSTPGGGYEQYF
TRBV9	-	TRBJ1-1	TRBD1	TGTGCCAGCAGCTCCGGACAGGGGGTACCGAACACTGAAGCTTTCTTT	CASSSGQGVPNTEAFF
TRBV6-1	few	TRBJ1-2	TRBD1	TGTGCCAGCAGTCCTCGGACAGGGCTCGGCTACACCTTC	CASSPRTGLGYTF
TRBV29-1	once	TRBJ2-1	-	TGCAGCGCCGGATCCCGAGTAGGGGTACCCTACAATGAGCAGTTCTTC	CSAGSRVGVPYNEQFF
TRBV2	-	TRBJ1-5	TRBD1	TGTGCCAGCACCAACAGGGGGTCAGGCAATCAGCCCCAGCATTTT	CASTNRGSGNQPQHF
TRBV7-2	-	TRBJ2-5	-	TGTGCCAGCAGCTCGCGAGGGTGGGAAGAGACCCAGTACTTC	CASSSRGWEETQYF